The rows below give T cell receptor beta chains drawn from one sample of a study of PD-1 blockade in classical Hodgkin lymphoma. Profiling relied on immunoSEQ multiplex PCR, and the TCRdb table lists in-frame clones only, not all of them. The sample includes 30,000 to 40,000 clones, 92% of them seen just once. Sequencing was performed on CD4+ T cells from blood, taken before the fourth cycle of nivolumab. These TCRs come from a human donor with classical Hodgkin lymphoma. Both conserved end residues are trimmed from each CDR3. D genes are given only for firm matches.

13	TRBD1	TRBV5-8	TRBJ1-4	ASSSPDRVFEKLF
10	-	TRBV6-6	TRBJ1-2	ASKGGNYGYT
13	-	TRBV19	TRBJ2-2	ASSIRQEGGGELF
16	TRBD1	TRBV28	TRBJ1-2	ASSLSGTGAPANYGYT
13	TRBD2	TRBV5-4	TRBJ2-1	ASSWPISGINEQF
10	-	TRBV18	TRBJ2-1	ASSPSYNEQF
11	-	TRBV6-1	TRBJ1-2	ASRPDGNYGYT
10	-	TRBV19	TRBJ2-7	ASSTGVYEQY
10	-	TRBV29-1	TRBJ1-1	SAGGDGTEAF
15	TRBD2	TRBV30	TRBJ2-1	AWSDPLLAGVYNEQF
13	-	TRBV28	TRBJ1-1	ASSPRRAMNTEAF
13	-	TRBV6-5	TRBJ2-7	ASSYSGGQSYEQY
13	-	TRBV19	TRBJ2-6	ASSMEVSGANVLT
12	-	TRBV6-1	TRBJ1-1	ASSAATAGTEAF
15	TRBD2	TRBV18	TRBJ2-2	ASSPPGLAGGTGELF
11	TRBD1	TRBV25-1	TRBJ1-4	ASWDRAGEKLF
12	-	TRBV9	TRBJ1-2	ASSVEGTLGGYT
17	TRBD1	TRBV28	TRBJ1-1	ASSLSSRVRTGLNTEAF
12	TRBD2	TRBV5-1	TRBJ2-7	ASRASGGSYEQY
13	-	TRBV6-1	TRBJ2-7	ASNSAATFSYEQY
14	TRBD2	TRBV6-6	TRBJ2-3	ASSHVWREAPDTQY
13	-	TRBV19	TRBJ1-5	ASTRTYPSNQPQH
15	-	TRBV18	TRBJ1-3	ASSPLPGTDSGNTIY
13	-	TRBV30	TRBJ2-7	AWSSLRVGAYEQY
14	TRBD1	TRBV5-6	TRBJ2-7	ASSLVVPGGFYEQY
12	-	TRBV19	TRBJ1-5	ASSILGSYQPQH
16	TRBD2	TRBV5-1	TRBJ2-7	ASSYGAGETPRSYEQY
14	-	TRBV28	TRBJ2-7	ASSLSPRGREDEQY
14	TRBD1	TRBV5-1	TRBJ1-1	ASSLRPGQLNTEAF
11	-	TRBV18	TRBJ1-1	ASSRKGNTEAF
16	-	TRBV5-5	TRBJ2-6	ASSLFQSPSSGANVLT
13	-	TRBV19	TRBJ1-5	ASSSARGVWQPQH
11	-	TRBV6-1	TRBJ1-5	VTRSQVNQPQH
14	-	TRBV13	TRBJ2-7	ASSLNGGGRSYEQY
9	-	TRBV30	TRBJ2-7	AWSLGPQQY
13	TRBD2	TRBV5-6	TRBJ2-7	ASRPGLAEAYEQY
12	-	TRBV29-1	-	SVGASALSYEQY
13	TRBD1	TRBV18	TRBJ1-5	ASSRPGQQNQPQH
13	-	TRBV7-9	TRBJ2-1	ASSLGAGSYNEQF
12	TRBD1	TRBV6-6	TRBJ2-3	ASTDRVDTDTQY
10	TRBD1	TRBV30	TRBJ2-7	AWETGGYEQY
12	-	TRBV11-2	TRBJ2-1	ASSPAEGNNEQF
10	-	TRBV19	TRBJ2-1	ASRTWGDEQF
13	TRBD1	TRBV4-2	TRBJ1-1	ASSRSGQGNTEAF
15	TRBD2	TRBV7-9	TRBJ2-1	ASSYYPSGRTRNEQF
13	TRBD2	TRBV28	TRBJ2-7	ASSFRTSGNYEQY
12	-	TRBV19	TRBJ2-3	ASSIEGEITPQY
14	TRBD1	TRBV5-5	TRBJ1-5	ASSWGQVNSNQPQH